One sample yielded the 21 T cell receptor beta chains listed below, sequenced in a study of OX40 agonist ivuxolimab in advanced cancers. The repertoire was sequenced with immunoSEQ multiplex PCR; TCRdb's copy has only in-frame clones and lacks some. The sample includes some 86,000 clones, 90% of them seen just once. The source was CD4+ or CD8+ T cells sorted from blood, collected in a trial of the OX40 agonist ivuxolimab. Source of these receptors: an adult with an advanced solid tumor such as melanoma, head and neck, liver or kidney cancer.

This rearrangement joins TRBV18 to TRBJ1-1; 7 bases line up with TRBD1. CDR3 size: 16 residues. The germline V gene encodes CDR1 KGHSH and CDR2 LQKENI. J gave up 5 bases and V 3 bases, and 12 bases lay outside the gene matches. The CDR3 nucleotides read TGTGCCAGCTCACCTAAAGGGGCAACAGGGGTAACTGAAGCTTTCTTT. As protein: CASSPKGATGVTEAFF.

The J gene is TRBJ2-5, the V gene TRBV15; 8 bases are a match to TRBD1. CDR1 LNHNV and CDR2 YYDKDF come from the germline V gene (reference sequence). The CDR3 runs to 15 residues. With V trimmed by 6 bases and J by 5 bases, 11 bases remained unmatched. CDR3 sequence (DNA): TGTGCCACCAGGGCGAGGACAGGGTTTAGGGAGACCCAGTACTTC. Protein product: CATRARTGFRETQYF. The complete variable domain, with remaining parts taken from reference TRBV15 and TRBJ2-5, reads DAMVIQNPRYQVTQFGKPVTLSCSQTLNHNVMYWYQQKSSQAPKLLFHYYDKDFNNEADTPDNFQSRRPNTSFCFLDIRSPGLGDTAMYLCATRARTGFRETQYFGPGTRLLVL.

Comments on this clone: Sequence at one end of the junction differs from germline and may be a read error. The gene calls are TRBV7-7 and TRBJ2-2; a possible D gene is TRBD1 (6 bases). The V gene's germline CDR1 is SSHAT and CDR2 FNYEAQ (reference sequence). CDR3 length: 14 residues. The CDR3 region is CASSSGQNTGELFF. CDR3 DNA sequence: TGTGCTAGCAGCTCGGGACAGAACACCGGGGAGCTGTTTTTT.

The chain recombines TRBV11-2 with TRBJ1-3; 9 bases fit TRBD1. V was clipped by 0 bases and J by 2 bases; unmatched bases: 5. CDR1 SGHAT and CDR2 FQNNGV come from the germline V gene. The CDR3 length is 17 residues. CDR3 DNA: TGTGCCAGCAGCTTAGAGGGGACAGGGTACACTGGAAACACCATATATTTT. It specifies CASSLEGTGYTGNTIYF.

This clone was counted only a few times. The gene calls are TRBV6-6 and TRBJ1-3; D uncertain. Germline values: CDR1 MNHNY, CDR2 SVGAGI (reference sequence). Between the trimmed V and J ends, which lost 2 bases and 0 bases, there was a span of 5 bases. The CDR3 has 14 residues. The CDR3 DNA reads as TGTGCCAGCAGTTACGGGAGCTCTGGAAACACCATATATTTT. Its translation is CASSYGSSGNTIYF.

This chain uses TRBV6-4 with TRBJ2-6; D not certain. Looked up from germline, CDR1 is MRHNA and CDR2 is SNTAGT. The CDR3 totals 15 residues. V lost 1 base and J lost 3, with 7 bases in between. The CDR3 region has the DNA TGTGCCAGCAGTGACTTGGTAGGTGGGGCCAACGTCCTGACTTTC. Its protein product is CASSDLVGGANVLTF.

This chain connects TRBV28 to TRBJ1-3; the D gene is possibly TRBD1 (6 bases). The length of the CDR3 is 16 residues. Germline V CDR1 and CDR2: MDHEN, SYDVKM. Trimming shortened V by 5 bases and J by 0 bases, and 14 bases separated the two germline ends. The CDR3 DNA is TGTGCCAGCAGTGCCACAGGGCTCCACTCTGGAAACACCATATATTTT. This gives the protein CASSATGLHSGNTIYF.

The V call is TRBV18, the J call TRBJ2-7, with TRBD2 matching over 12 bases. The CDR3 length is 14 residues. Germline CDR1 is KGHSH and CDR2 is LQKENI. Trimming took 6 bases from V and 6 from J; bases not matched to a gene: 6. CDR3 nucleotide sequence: TGTGCCAGCTCTCCAACGACTAGCGGGGGCGAGCAGTACTTC. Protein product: CASSPTTSGGEQYF.

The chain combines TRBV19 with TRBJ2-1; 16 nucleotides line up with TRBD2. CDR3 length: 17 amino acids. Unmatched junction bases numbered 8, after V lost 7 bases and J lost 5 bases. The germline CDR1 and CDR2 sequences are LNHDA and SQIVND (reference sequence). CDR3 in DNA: TGTGCCAGTATTAGCCCGGGACTAGCGGGGGGGAACAATGAGCAGTTCTTC. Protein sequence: CASISPGLAGGNNEQFF. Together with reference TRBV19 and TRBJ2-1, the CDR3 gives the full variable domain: DGGITQSPKYLFRKEGQNVTLSCEQNLNHDAMYWYRQDPGQGLRLIYYSQIVNDFQKGDIAEGYSVSREKKESFPLTVTSAQKNPTAFYLCASISPGLAGGNNEQFFGPGTRLTVL.

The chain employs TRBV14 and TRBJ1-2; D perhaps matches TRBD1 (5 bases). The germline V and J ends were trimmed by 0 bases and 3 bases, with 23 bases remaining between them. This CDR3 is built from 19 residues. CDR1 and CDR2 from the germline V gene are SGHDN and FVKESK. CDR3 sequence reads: CASSQEAGLSFGSDYGYTF. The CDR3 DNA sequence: TGTGCCAGCAGCCAAGAGGCAGGGTTATCCTTCGGTTCAGACTATGGCTACACCTTC.

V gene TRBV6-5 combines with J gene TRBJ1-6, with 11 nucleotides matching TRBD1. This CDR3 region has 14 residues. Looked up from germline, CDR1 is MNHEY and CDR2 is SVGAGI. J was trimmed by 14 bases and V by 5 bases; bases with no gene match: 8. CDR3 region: CASSELDRGQTLHF. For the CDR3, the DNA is TGTGCCAGCAGTGAATTGGACAGGGGGCAGACCCTCCACTTT.

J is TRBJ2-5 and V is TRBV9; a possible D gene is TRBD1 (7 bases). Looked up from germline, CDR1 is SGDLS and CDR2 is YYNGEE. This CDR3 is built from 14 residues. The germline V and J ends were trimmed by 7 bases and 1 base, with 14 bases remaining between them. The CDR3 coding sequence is TGTGCCAGCGCTCGCGGGACAGTCCAAGAGACCCAGTACTTC. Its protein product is CASARGTVQETQYF.

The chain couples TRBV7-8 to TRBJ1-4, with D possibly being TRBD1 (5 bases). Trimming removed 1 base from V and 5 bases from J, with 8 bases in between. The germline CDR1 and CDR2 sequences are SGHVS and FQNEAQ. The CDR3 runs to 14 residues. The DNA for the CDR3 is TGTGCCAGCAGCTTAGGGGGGGGAAATGAAAAACTGTTTTTT. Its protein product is CASSLGGGNEKLFF.

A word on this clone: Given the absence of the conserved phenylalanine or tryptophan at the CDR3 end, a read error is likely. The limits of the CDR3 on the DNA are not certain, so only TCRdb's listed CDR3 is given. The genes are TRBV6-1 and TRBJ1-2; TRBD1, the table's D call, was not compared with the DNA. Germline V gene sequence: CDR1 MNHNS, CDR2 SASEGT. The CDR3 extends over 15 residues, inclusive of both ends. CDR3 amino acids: CASSEYPSGTGSLHL.

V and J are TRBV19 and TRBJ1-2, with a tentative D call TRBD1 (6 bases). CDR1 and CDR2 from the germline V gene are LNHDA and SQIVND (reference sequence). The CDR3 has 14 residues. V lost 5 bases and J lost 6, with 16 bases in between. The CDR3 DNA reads TGTGCCAGTAGTGGACGGGACAAGGCTAATGGCTACACCTTC. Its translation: CASSGRDKANGYTF.

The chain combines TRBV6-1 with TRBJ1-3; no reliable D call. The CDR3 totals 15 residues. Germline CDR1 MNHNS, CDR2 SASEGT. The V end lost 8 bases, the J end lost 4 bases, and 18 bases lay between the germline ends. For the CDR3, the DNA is TGTGCCAGCGAGCCGGGGTTGACTCCAGGAAACACCATATATTTT. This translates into CASEPGLTPGNTIYF.

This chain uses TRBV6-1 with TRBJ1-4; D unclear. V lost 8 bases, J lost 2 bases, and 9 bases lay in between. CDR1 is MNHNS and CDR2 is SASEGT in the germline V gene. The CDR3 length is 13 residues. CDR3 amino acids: CASASFTNEKLFF. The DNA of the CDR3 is TGTGCCAGCGCCTCGTTTACTAATGAAAAACTGTTTTTT.

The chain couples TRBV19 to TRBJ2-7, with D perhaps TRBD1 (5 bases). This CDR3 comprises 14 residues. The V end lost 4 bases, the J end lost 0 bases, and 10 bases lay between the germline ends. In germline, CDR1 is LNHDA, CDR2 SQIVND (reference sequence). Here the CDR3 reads CASSKTDSSYEQYF. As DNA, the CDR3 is TGTGCCAGTAGTAAGACAGACAGCTCCTACGAGCAGTACTTC.

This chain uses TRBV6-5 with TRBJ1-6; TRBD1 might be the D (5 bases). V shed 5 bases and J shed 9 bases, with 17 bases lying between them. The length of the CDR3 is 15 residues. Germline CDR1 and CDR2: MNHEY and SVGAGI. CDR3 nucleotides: TGTGCCAGCAGTCGGAAGGCAGGGAAAGCTTCACCCCTCCACTTT. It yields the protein CASSRKAGKASPLHF.

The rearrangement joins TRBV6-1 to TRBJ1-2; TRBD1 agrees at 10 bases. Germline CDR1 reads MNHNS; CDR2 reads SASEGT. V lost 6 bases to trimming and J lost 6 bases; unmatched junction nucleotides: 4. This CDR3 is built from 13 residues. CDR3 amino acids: CASRSGTGDGYTF. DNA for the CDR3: TGTGCCAGCAGAAGCGGGACAGGGGATGGCTACACCTTC.

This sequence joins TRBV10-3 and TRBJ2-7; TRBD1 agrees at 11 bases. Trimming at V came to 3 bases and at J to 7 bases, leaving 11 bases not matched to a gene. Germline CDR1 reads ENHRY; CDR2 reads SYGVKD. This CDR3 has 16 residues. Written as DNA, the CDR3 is TGTGCCATCAGTGATAACCCCGGGACAGGGGGTAGGGAGCAGTACTTC. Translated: CAISDNPGTGGREQYF.